The text below deals with one T cell receptor beta chain. The repertoire was sequenced with immunoSEQ multiplex PCR; TCRdb's copy has only in-frame clones and lacks some. Of roughly 100,000 clones in the sample, 85% to 95% were seen once. Germline lookup yields CDR1 MDHEN and CDR2 SYDVKM. This CDR3 is 16 amino acids long. Trimming took 6 bases from V and 4 from J, leaving 19 bases between them. This sample stems from a study of T cell changes during pregnancy in multiple sclerosis. The specimen comprised peripheral blood, sampled after pregnancy. The gene calls are TRBV28 and TRBJ1-3, with D perhaps TRBD1 (5 bases). The sequence was obtained from a female donor with multiple sclerosis, enrolled in a pregnancy study. The CDR3 sequence: CASSPSLTAGGNTIYF. CDR3 coding DNA: TGTGCCAGCAGCCCTTCGTTGACAGCAGGGGGAAACACCATATATTTT. The full variable domain, with the rest looked up from reference TRBV28 and TRBJ1-3, is DVKVTQSSRYLVKRTGEKVFLECVQDMDHENMFWYRQDPGLGLRLIYFSYDVKMKEKGDIPEGYSVSREKKERFSLILESASTNQTSMYLCASSPSLTAGGNTIYFGEGSWLTVV.